A single sample gave rise to the 30 T cell receptor beta chains below, sequenced in a study of Ad26.COV2.S vaccination and SARS-CoV-2 variants. Using immunoSEQ multiplex PCR, the repertoire was profiled, and TCRdb retains in-frame clones only, with some absent. The profile shows over 450,000 clones, roughly 87% of them singletons. Stated treatment: approximately 18 received Ad26.COV2.S at low or high dose, single or two shots; about five received placebo; per-sample allocation not given. The samples date from day 63 after the first vaccine or placebo injection. The specimen comprised peripheral blood, sampled in a trial of Ad26.COV2.S vaccine versus placebo. These receptors were collected from a person aged 18-60 years who received the Ad26.COV2.S COVID-19 vaccine or a placebo.

The rearrangement links TRBV10-3 to TRBJ1-5; D is unresolved. The V gene lost 8 bases and the J gene lost 6 bases, with 11 bases spanning the gap. This CDR3 spans 12 amino acids. Germline CDR1 and CDR2: ENHRY and SYGVKD. CDR3 nucleotide sequence: TGTGCCATCGGCTTAGAGGGTCAGCCCCAGCATTTT. Amino acids: CAIGLEGQPQHF.

This sequence joins TRBV9 and TRBJ1-4; TRBD1 agrees at 12 bases. Trimming took 7 bases from V and 12 from J; bases not matched to a gene: 10. Germline loops: CDR1 SGDLS, CDR2 YYNGEE. The CDR3 is 14 residues long. CDR3 coding DNA: TGTGCCAGCGCAACCGGGACAGGGGGCCGAGAACTGTTTTTT. Its protein product is CASATGTGGRELFF. Filled out from reference TRBV9 and TRBJ1-4, the complete variable domain reads DSGVTQTPKHLITATGQRVTLRCSPRSGDLSVYWYQQSLDQGLQFLIQYYNGEERAKGNILERFSAQQFPDLHSELNLSSLELGDSALYFCASATGTGGRELFFGSGTQLSVL.

The chain employs TRBV11-2 and TRBJ2-3; D gene unclear. V was cut by 7 bases and J by 6 bases, with 8 bases left in between. The CDR3 sequence is 11 residues long. Germline lookup yields CDR1 SGHAT and CDR2 FQNNGV. The CDR3 DNA sequence: TGTGCCAGCAACATAGGGGATACGCAGTATTTT. The encoded protein is CASNIGDTQYF.

The chain is built from TRBV3-1 (or the pseudogene TRBV3-2) and TRBJ1-2; D is unresolved. Trimming cost V 2 bases and J 6 bases, with 13 bases left between them. The CDR3 runs to 14 residues. Germline loops: CDR1 LGHDT, CDR2 YNNKEL (reference sequence). CDR3 protein: CASSQLGGNDGYTF. The CDR3 DNA follows: TGTGCCAGCAGCCAATTAGGAGGGAATGATGGCTACACCTTC.

This sequence joins TRBV3-1 (or the pseudogene TRBV3-2) and TRBJ2-2; TRBD2 aligns across 9 bases. This CDR3 is 16 amino acids long. Trimming removed 1 base from V and 4 bases from J; junction bases left unmatched: 4. Per the germline V gene, CDR1 is LGHDT and CDR2 is YNNKEL (reference sequence). The CDR3 region is CASSQGGAGGTGELFF. CDR3 in DNA: TGTGCCAGCAGCCAAGGGGGAGCGGGAGGCACCGGGGAGCTGTTTTTT.

The V call is TRBV6-2 or TRBV6-3, the J call TRBJ2-3, with 11 bases identical to TRBD2. This CDR3 region has 16 residues. The germline CDR1 and CDR2 sequences are MNHEY and SVGEGT. The V segment lost 0 bases and the J segment 4 bases; nucleotides outside the gene matches: 3. This chain's CDR3 is CASSYSASGGPDTQYF. The CDR3 region has the DNA TGTGCCAGCAGTTACTCGGCTAGCGGGGGGCCAGATACGCAGTATTTT.

The chain joins TRBV28 to TRBJ1-3; D is possibly TRBD1 (6 bases). This CDR3 comprises 14 residues. With 5 bases removed from V and 1 base from J, the gap between germline ends came to 9 bases. Per the germline V gene, CDR1 is MDHEN and CDR2 is SYDVKM. Here the CDR3 reads CASSPQGSGNTIYF. The CDR3 DNA follows: TGTGCCAGCAGTCCCCAGGGGTCTGGAAACACCATATATTTT.

The chain has TRBV4-1 and TRBJ2-2; perhaps TRBD1 as D (6 bases). Germline CDR1 is MGHRA and CDR2 is YSYEKL. The CDR3 is 16 residues long. V shed 4 bases and J shed 7 bases, with 19 bases lying between them. CDR3 sequence: CASSPLNRDFGGELFF. The CDR3 DNA sequence: TGCGCCAGCAGCCCGTTAAACAGGGATTTCGGCGGGGAGCTGTTTTTT.

V and J are TRBV4-2 and TRBJ2-7; 8 bases map to TRBD1. V lost 0 bases and J lost 2; bases outside the gene matches: 3. The CDR3 loop spans 15 amino acids. Looked up from germline, CDR1 is LGHNA and CDR2 is YNFKEQ. The CDR3 loop reads CASSQDWGQAYEQYF. CDR3 sequence (DNA): TGTGCCAGCAGCCAAGATTGGGGACAGGCCTACGAGCAGTACTTC.

The V gene is TRBV18, the J gene TRBJ2-5; 10 bases align to TRBD1. This CDR3 region has 15 residues. The junction had 2 bases not matched to a gene; V was cut back by 2 bases and J by 2 bases. CDR1 and CDR2 from the germline V gene are KGHSH and LQKENI. CDR3 in amino acids: CASSPRTGGQETQYF. In DNA form, the CDR3 reads TGTGCCAGCTCACCAAGGACAGGGGGACAAGAGACCCAGTACTTC. The full variable domain, in which reference TRBV18 and TRBJ2-5 provide the parts outside the CDR3, is NAGVMQNPRHLVRRRGQEARLRCSPMKGHSHVYWYRQLPEEGLKFMVYLQKENIIDESGMPKERFSAEFPKEGPSILRIQQVVRGDSAAYFCASSPRTGGQETQYFGPGTRLLVL.

The gene calls are TRBV9 and TRBJ1-3; D call uncertain. This CDR3 spans 13 amino acids. Trimming stripped 4 bases from V and 7 bases from J, with 12 bases between. CDR1 and CDR2 from the germline V gene are SGDLS and YYNGEE. CDR3 DNA sequence: TGTGCCAGCAGCTCGAATGTTCAGAACACCATATATTTT. This translates into CASSSNVQNTIYF.

The J gene is TRBJ2-1, the V gene TRBV18; D gene uncertain. The V end was cut by 4 bases, the J end by 6 bases, with 10 bases between. CDR1 is KGHSH and CDR2 is LQKENI in the germline V gene. The CDR3 extends over 13 amino acids. The CDR3 loop is CASSLLDVNEQFF. The DNA of the CDR3 is TGTGCCAGCTCACTTCTAGATGTCAATGAGCAGTTCTTC.

This chain joins TRBV27 and TRBJ2-7; 12 positions match TRBD1. Losses at the gene ends were 4 bases for V and 1 base for J; bases not matched to a gene: 5. CDR3 length: 16 residues. The germline V gene has CDR1 MNHEY and CDR2 SMNVEV (reference sequence). The CDR3 DNA reads TGTGCCAGCAGTTCCCGGGACAGGGGGCGATCCTACGAGCAGTACTTC. This sequence encodes CASSSRDRGRSYEQYF.

The gene calls are TRBV25-1 and TRBJ2-3, with a possible D match to TRBD1 (6 bases). This CDR3 is built from 15 residues. Germline-derived CDR1 and CDR2 are MGHDK and SYGVNS. V lost 1 base to trimming and J lost 7 bases, with 15 bases between them. CDR3 region: CASSEWGQGSNTQYF. The CDR3 nucleotides are TGTGCCAGCAGTGAATGGGGACAAGGCTCCAATACGCAGTATTTT. Based on the CDR3 plus reference TRBV25-1 and TRBJ2-3, the full variable domain is EADIYQTPRYLVIGTGKKITLECSQTMGHDKMYWYQQDPGMELHLIHYSYGVNSTEKGDLSSESTVSRIRTEHFPLTLESARPSHTSQYLCASSEWGQGSNTQYFGPGTRLTVL.

Here the CDR3 reads CASGGAYEQYF. The CDR3 DNA is TGTGCCAGCGGCGGTGCCTACGAGCAGTACTTC. The V gene is TRBV27, the J gene TRBJ2-7; D ambiguous. V dropped 8 bases and J dropped 2 bases, with 7 bases sitting between them. The germline V gene encodes CDR1 MNHEY and CDR2 SMNVEV (reference sequence). This CDR3 has 11 residues.

This sequence joins TRBV6-5 and TRBJ1-1; 10 nucleotides match TRBD1. The ends lost 5 bases at V and 11 bases at J; junction bases unmatched: 8. There are 13 residues in the CDR3. Germline CDR1 is MNHEY and CDR2 is SVGAGI. CDR3 sequence: CASSPDRGRGAFF. CDR3 in DNA: TGTGCCAGCAGTCCCGACAGGGGGCGAGGGGCTTTCTTT.

The CDR3: CASKERPDTQYF. CDR3 coding DNA: TGTGCCAGCAAAGAAAGACCAGATACGCAGTATTTT. This chain connects TRBV6-5 to TRBJ2-3; D remains unclear. With 7 bases removed from V and 4 bases from J, the gap between germline ends came to 9 bases. CDR1 and CDR2 from the germline V gene are MNHEY and SVGAGI. CDR3 length: 12 amino acids.

The CDR3 nucleotides are TGTGCCAGCAGATTGGCCAGAAACACCGGGGAGCTGTTTTTT. Its translation is CASRLARNTGELFF. The V call is TRBV7-3, the J call TRBJ2-2; D is undetermined. The CDR3 consists of 14 residues. Germline V lookup: CDR1 SGHTA, CDR2 FQGTGA. Trimming took 6 bases from V and 2 from J, leaving 10 bases between them.

The chain carries TRBV4-3 and TRBJ1-2, with 8 bases identical to TRBD1. The CDR3 sequence is 16 residues long. Per the germline V gene, CDR1 is LGHNA and CDR2 is YSLEER. Trimming took 7 bases from V and 7 from J; bases not matched to a gene: 17. The CDR3: CASKTDRDRPRSGYTF. CDR3 DNA sequence: TGCGCCAGCAAAACAGACCGGGACAGGCCTAGGTCTGGCTACACCTTC.

This chain connects TRBV18 to TRBJ2-3, with 14 bases identical to TRBD2. Germline CDR1 reads KGHSH; CDR2 reads LQKENI. The V and J ends lost 1 base and 4 bases, in that order; junction bases with no gene match: 7. There are 18 residues in the CDR3. The CDR3, as DNA: TGTGCCAGCTCACCACTGGGGACTAGCGGGAGAGGGGCAGATACGCAGTATTTT. Protein: CASSPLGTSGRGADTQYF.

The chain is built from TRBV5-1 and TRBJ1-2; the D gene is possibly TRBD1 (6 bases). The germline CDR1 and CDR2 sequences are SGHRS and YFSETQ. The CDR3 spans 15 residues. V lost 0 bases to trimming and J lost 6 bases, with 15 bases between them. DNA of the CDR3: TGCGCCAGCAGCTTGGAATGGGGGGCTCGCGATGGCTACACCTTC. Encoded protein: CASSLEWGARDGYTF.

The chain combines TRBV6-1 with TRBJ1-4; tentatively, D is TRBD1 (6 bases). CDR1 is MNHNS, CDR2 SASEGT, per germline. V shed 3 bases and J shed 12 bases, with 14 bases lying between them. The CDR3 is 13 amino acids. CDR3 in DNA: TGTGCCAGCAGTGAGGACAGAAATATCCAACTGTTTTTT. Protein: CASSEDRNIQLFF.

The V and J genes are TRBV2 and TRBJ2-7; D may be TRBD2 (6 bases). Trimming pared 4 bases from V and 2 bases from J, leaving 9 bases between. The CDR3 sequence is 13 residues long. From germline, CDR1 is SNHLY and CDR2 FYNNEI. CDR3 protein: CASSGGNTYEQYF. The CDR3 bases are TGTGCCAGCAGTGGCGGGAATACCTACGAGCAGTACTTC.

The CDR3 loop reads CASKQGQAGGNTIYF. DNA of the CDR3: TGTGCCAGCAAGCAGGGACAGGCTGGTGGAAACACCATATATTTT. This chain links TRBV6-5 with TRBJ1-3, with TRBD1 matching over 8 bases. V lost 7 bases, J lost 3 bases, and 8 bases stayed unmatched. This CDR3 is 15 amino acids long. Germline-derived CDR1 and CDR2 are MNHEY and SVGAGI.

J is TRBJ1-2 and V is TRBV27; the match to TRBD1 covers 9 bases. The ends lost 6 bases at V and 7 bases at J; junction bases unmatched: 6. CDR3 length: 13 residues. Germline CDR1 and CDR2: MNHEY and SMNVEV (reference sequence). The CDR3 sequence: CASRGTGMSGYTF. The DNA of the CDR3 is TGTGCCAGCAGGGGGACAGGGATGTCTGGCTACACCTTC.

The rearrangement links TRBV7-8 to TRBJ2-7; 9 nucleotides align to TRBD1. Trimming took 1 base from V and 0 from J; bases not matched to a gene: 4. Germline CDR1 reads SGHVS; CDR2 reads FQNEAQ. The CDR3 consists of 16 residues. CDR3 sequence (DNA): TGTGCCAGCAGCTTAGTAGGGACAGGGAGCTCCTACGAGCAGTACTTC. It is translated as CASSLVGTGSSYEQYF.

The chain employs TRBV11-2 and TRBJ1-5; 7 positions agree with TRBD1. The germline V gene has CDR1 SGHAT and CDR2 FQNNGV. This CDR3 has 15 residues. J lost 4 bases, V lost 1 base, and 4 bases had no gene match. The CDR3 sequence is CASSLGPTGNQPQHF. CDR3 nucleotide sequence: TGTGCCAGCAGCTTAGGACCGACAGGGAATCAGCCCCAGCATTTT. Variable domain in full (rest from reference TRBV11-2 and TRBJ1-5): EAGVAQSPRYKIIEKRQSVAFWCNPISGHATLYWYQQILGQGPKLLIQFQNNGVVDDSQLPKDRFSAERLKGVDSTLKIQPAKLEDSAVYLCASSLGPTGNQPQHFGDGTRLSIL.

The chain couples TRBV29-1 to TRBJ1-2; 7 nucleotides align to TRBD1. The CDR3 has 14 amino acids. Germline CDR1 is SQVTM and CDR2 is ANQGSEA. The V gene end was trimmed by 6 bases and the J gene end by 3 bases; junction bases not matched to a gene: 10. The CDR3 spells CSVHYTGEDYGYTF. The DNA for the CDR3 is TGCAGCGTCCACTACACAGGGGAGGACTATGGCTACACCTTC.

Here the CDR3 reads CAISELRTGASLAEAFF. As DNA, the CDR3 is TGTGCCATCAGTGAGCTGAGGACAGGGGCCTCGTTGGCTGAAGCTTTCTTT. The rearrangement links TRBV10-3 to TRBJ1-1; 9 bases are a match to TRBD1. The CDR3 consists of 17 residues. Looked up from germline, CDR1 is ENHRY and CDR2 is SYGVKD. Unmatched junction bases numbered 13, after V lost 2 bases and J lost 6 bases.

The chain joins TRBV7-2 to TRBJ2-7, with 8 bases fitting TRBD1. J was trimmed by 0 bases and V by 5 bases; bases with no gene match: 15. The CDR3 has 18 residues. The V gene's germline CDR1 is SGHTA and CDR2 FQGNSA. The CDR3 nucleotides read TGTGCCAGCAGCCCGGGATTCAGGGGGCGGACGAGCTCCTACGAGCAGTACTTC. This encodes CASSPGFRGRTSSYEQYF.